The 15 T cell receptor beta chains given below trace back to one sample, sequenced in a study of T cells in Graves' hyperthyroidism and ophthalmopathy. RNA transcripts provided the source from which TCR beta CDR3 regions were amplified. HTBI primers were employed in a first-round RT-PCR of the TCR CDR3. TCRdb recomputed calls from the multiplex PCR reads with MiXCR, one row per CDR3 protein. The data show some 350,000 distinct CDR3 sequences, with 15% to 18% seen just once and roughly a quarter held by the top ten. The sequencing sample was made of blood. All receptors come from a young woman with Graves' hyperthyroidism that later progressed to Graves' ophthalmopathy.

This clonotype has ten or more counts. V and J are TRBV27 and TRBJ1-1; D possibly corresponds to TRBD1 (6 bases). This CDR3 region has 13 residues. In germline, CDR1 is MNHEY, CDR2 SMNVEV (reference sequence). The V end was cut by 6 bases, the J end by 1 base, with 9 bases between. CDR3: CASRGGGNTEAFF. The CDR3 bases are TGTGCCAGCAGGGGGGGCGGGAACACTGAAGCTTTCTTT.

This clonotype was recorded many times. The chain has TRBV28 and TRBJ1-3; the D gene is possibly TRBD1 (6 bases). With 3 bases removed from V and 2 bases from J, the gap between germline ends came to 8 bases. Germline V gene lookup returns CDR1 MDHEN and CDR2 SYDVKM. This CDR3 is built from 14 residues. The CDR3 coding sequence is TGTGCCAGCAGTTTGGGGGGGCCTGGAAACACCATATATTTT. This sequence encodes CASSLGGPGNTIYF.

This clonotype showed up many times. The chain recombines TRBV11-2 with TRBJ2-5; TRBD2 might be the D (6 bases). The germline CDR1 and CDR2 sequences are SGHAT and FQNNGV. The CDR3 contains 16 residues. V was pared by 6 bases and J by 1 base, with 18 bases between. The DNA for the CDR3 is TGTGCCAGCAGGAAAGCTAGCGAGTTGATCCAAGAGACCCAGTACTTC. Its protein product is CASRKASELIQETQYF.

This rearrangement joins TRBV6-1 to TRBJ1-2; D unresolved. Trimming cost V 7 bases and J 8 bases, with 32 bases left between them. Germline V gene lookup returns CDR1 MNHNS and CDR2 SASEGT. There are 18 residues in the CDR3. The chain's CDR3 is CASTEEAPTEFVGWGYTF. The CDR3 bases are TGTGCCAGCACCGAGGAGGCCCCCACAGAATTCGTTGGATGGGGCTACACCTTC.

This clonotype was counted between two and nine times. The V and J genes are TRBV4-3 and TRBJ1-6, with D possibly TRBD1 on 5 matching bases. CDR1 and CDR2 from the germline V gene are LGHNA and YSLEER. V lost 0 bases and J lost 8, with 14 bases in between. The CDR3 length is 16 residues. The CDR3 loop is CASSQEVAGSDSPLHF. As DNA, the CDR3 is TGCGCCAGCAGCCAAGAAGTGGCAGGGAGTGATTCACCCCTCCACTTT.

This clonotype was picked up many times. The chain has TRBV20-1 and TRBJ2-4; D unresolved. The CDR3 consists of 13 residues. V was cut by 2 bases and J by 0 bases, with 5 bases left in between. Looked up from germline, CDR1 is DFQATT and CDR2 is SNEGSKA (reference sequence). The chain's CDR3 is CSARPGAKNIQYF. In nucleotides, the CDR3 is TGCAGTGCTAGACCAGGAGCCAAAAACATTCAGTACTTC.

The chain is built from TRBV15 and TRBJ2-1; D may be TRBD1 (7 bases). Trimming took 5 bases from V and 10 from J, leaving 18 bases between them. The germline gives CDR1 LNHNV, CDR2 YYDKDF (reference sequence). The CDR3 extends over 14 amino acids. CDR3 in DNA: TGTGCCACCAGCCCAAGACAGGGAGGCAAGGAGCAGTTCTTC. Its translation: CATSPRQGGKEQFF.

This clonotype was found many times. The rearrangement uses TRBV6-1 and TRBJ1-5; D is unresolved. This CDR3 is built from 15 residues. Trimming removed 0 bases from V and 3 bases from J, with 9 bases in between. Germline CDR1 MNHNS, CDR2 SASEGT. The chain's CDR3 is CASSEARSFNQPQHF. For the CDR3, the DNA is TGTGCCAGCAGTGAAGCCAGAAGCTTCAATCAGCCCCAGCATTTT.

This clonotype came up many times. The chain employs TRBV7-8 and TRBJ2-7, with 8 bases lining up with TRBD2. This CDR3 is 14 amino acids long. The V gene's germline CDR1 is SGHVS and CDR2 FQNEAQ. The J segment lost 5 bases and the V segment lost 5 bases, leaving 8 bases of the junction unmatched. CDR3 loop: CASSAGTRANEQYF. CDR3 sequence (DNA): TGTGCCAGCAGCGCCGGGACTAGGGCTAACGAGCAGTACTTC.

This chain joins TRBV6-1 and TRBJ2-5; tentatively, D is TRBD2 (6 bases). Trimming shortened V by 3 bases and J by 8 bases, and 22 bases separated the two germline ends. Germline assignment: CDR1 MNHNS and CDR2 SASEGT. The CDR3 contains 16 residues. CDR3 nucleotide sequence: TGTGCCAGCAGTGACGTTGTTGGAGGGGCTTCCGCAACCCAGTACTTC. Translated: CASSDVVGGASATQYF.

V and J are TRBV24-1 and TRBJ2-1; D is possibly TRBD1 or TRBD2 (5 bases each). The CDR3 is 15 amino acids. V lost 7 bases and J 10 bases, leaving 22 bases between the germline ends. CDR1 is KGHDR, CDR2 SFDVKD, per germline. CDR3 sequence (DNA): TGTGCCACCAGCGTACTAGGGGAAGGGGTATTCGAGCAGTTCTTC. As protein: CATSVLGEGVFEQFF.

This clonotype was seen at least ten times. CDR3 protein: CASSPHSAGTTNEQFF. CDR3 DNA sequence: TGTGCCAGCAGTCCACACTCCGCCGGGACAACAAATGAGCAGTTCTTC. J is TRBJ2-1 and V is TRBV28; D may be TRBD1 (6 bases). Germline CDR1 and CDR2: MDHEN and SYDVKM. The germline V and J ends were trimmed by 5 bases and 7 bases, with 21 bases remaining between them. CDR3 length equals 16 residues.

The chain carries TRBV6-8 and TRBJ1-2, with unresolved D. The V and J ends lost 0 bases and 4 bases respectively, with 6 bases between them. Germline-derived CDR1 and CDR2 are MNHGY and SAAAGT. This CDR3 has 13 residues. DNA for the CDR3: TGTGCCAGCAGTTACTCGAGCAGCTATGGCTACACCTTC. Its protein product is CASSYSSSYGYTF.

This clonotype was recorded many times. This chain connects TRBV7-9 to TRBJ2-1; 10 bases agree with TRBD2. Losses at the gene ends were 5 bases for V and 7 bases for J; bases not matched to a gene: 23. The length of the CDR3 is 20 residues. CDR1 is SEHNR and CDR2 is FQNEAQ in the germline V gene (reference sequence). The CDR3 protein is CASSASMASGRSGAVNEQFF. CDR3 bases: TGTGCCAGCAGCGCGAGTATGGCTAGCGGGAGATCAGGGGCTGTTAATGAGCAGTTCTTC.

The sample holds many counts of this clonotype. The chain is built from TRBV28 and TRBJ2-1; 11 positions match TRBD1. Germline V gene data show CDR1 as MDHEN and CDR2 as SYDVKM. V lost 4 bases, J lost 8 bases, and 1 base stayed unmatched. This CDR3 has 13 residues. The CDR3 nucleotides are TGTGCCAGCAGTTCGGGACAGGGGGATGAGCAGTTCTTC. Its translation: CASSSGQGDEQFF. Filled out from reference TRBV28 and TRBJ2-1, the complete variable domain reads DVKVTQSSRYLVKRTGEKVFLECVQDMDHENMFWYRQDPGLGLRLIYFSYDVKMKEKGDIPEGYSVSREKKERFSLILESASTNQTSMYLCASSSGQGDEQFFGPGTRLTVL.